This entry lists 26 T cell receptor beta chains sequenced from one sample in a study of OX40 agonist ivuxolimab in advanced cancers. Repertoires were generated with immunoSEQ multiplex PCR, while TCRdb's copy carries only in-frame clones and drops some. The repertoire has 55,000 to 70,000 clones, 84% of them found once; the top ten carry about 4.8%. The starting material was CD4+ or CD8+ T cells sorted from blood, obtained in a trial of the OX40 agonist ivuxolimab. The source of these receptors is an adult with an advanced solid tumor such as melanoma, head and neck, liver or kidney cancer.

The V call is TRBV2, the J call TRBJ2-1; 13 bases are shared with TRBD2. CDR1 is SNHLY, CDR2 FYNNEI, per germline. V trimming: 7 bases; J trimming: 9 bases; junction bases outside the gene matches: 3. The CDR3 contains 13 residues. The CDR3 DNA follows: TGTGCCAGCAAGACTAGCGGGGGGTTTGAGCAGTTCTTC. Amino acids: CASKTSGGFEQFF.

This chain uses TRBV2 with TRBJ2-1; TRBD1 might be the D (5 bases). Germline V lookup: CDR1 SNHLY, CDR2 FYNNEI. This CDR3 spans 12 amino acids. V lost 3 bases and J lost 9, with 9 bases in between. The CDR3 nucleotides are TGTGCCAGCAGTGACCGCAGGGTTGAGCAGTTCTTC. Translated, it gives CASSDRRVEQFF.

The table lists this clone with a few counts. The rearrangement joins TRBV5-1 to TRBJ2-3; 14 bases map to TRBD2. This CDR3 spans 16 amino acids. The germline V gene encodes CDR1 SGHRS and CDR2 YFSETQ. The J segment lost 3 bases and the V segment lost 3 bases, leaving 3 bases of the junction unmatched. The CDR3 loop reads CASSSGTSGGTDTQYF. The DNA of the CDR3 is TGCGCCAGCAGCTCCGGGACTAGCGGGGGAACAGATACGCAGTATTTT.

J is TRBJ1-6 and V is TRBV28; TRBD1 matches at 8 bases. V shed 5 bases, J shed 4 bases, and the junction held 4 bases outside the gene matches. The CDR3 sequence is 15 residues long. Germline V gene sequence: CDR1 MDHEN, CDR2 SYDVKM. The CDR3 loop reads CASSPRTGYNSPLHF. The CDR3 DNA is TGTGCCAGCAGTCCCAGGACAGGGTATAATTCACCCCTCCACTTT.

This clone has a single count. V usage is TRBV7-6 and J usage is TRBJ2-5, with a tentative D call TRBD2 (5 bases). Germline CDR1 and CDR2: SGHVS and FNYEAQ. The V end lost 5 bases, the J end lost 5 bases, and 12 bases lay between the germline ends. The CDR3 loop spans 13 amino acids. CDR3 amino acids: CASSPPPGETQYF. The CDR3, as DNA: TGTGCCAGCAGCCCTCCACCGGGGGAGACCCAGTACTTC.

The rearrangement joins TRBV30 to TRBJ2-3; the match to TRBD1 covers 9 bases. Germline loops: CDR1 GTSNPN, CDR2 SVGIG (reference sequence). The CDR3 sequence is 14 residues long. J gave up 4 bases and V 2 bases, and 4 bases lay outside the gene matches. In nucleotides, the CDR3 is TGTGCCTGGAGTCCGGGACAGGGTTCAGATACGCAGTATTTT. Its translation: CAWSPGQGSDTQYF.

V and J are TRBV5-6 and TRBJ1-2, with 8 bases matching TRBD1. This CDR3 is 15 amino acids long. Trimming cost V 0 bases and J 0 bases; bases outside gene matches: 1. The germline CDR1 and CDR2 sequences are SGHDT and YYEEEE. The CDR3 reads CASSLVGQANYGYTF. The CDR3 DNA reads as TGTGCCAGCAGCTTGGTGGGACAGGCTAACTATGGCTACACCTTC. Filled out from reference TRBV5-6 and TRBJ1-2, the complete variable domain reads DAGVTQSPTHLIKTRGQQVTLRCSPKSGHDTVSWYQQALGQGPQFIFQYYEEEERQRGNFPDRFSGHQFPNYSSELNVNALLLGDSALYLCASSLVGQANYGYTFGSGTRLTVV.

This chain connects TRBV4-2 to TRBJ2-3; 7 positions agree with TRBD1. This CDR3 spans 15 amino acids. Germline V lookup: CDR1 LGHNA, CDR2 YNFKEQ. Trimming cost V 4 bases and J 1 base; bases outside gene matches: 5. CDR3 DNA: TGTGCCAGCAGCCCTAACAGGGGTGGCACAGATACGCAGTATTTT. It is translated as CASSPNRGGTDTQYF.

The CDR3 DNA reads TGTGCCACAGGGGACACACACACCGGGGAGCTGTTTTTT. It codes for CATGDTHTGELFF. V gene TRBV2 combines with J gene TRBJ2-2; weak D call: TRBD1 (6 bases). Between the trimmed V and J ends, which lost 10 bases and 3 bases, there was a span of 12 bases. The CDR3 has 13 amino acids. In germline, CDR1 is SNHLY, CDR2 FYNNEI. Combining the CDR3 with reference TRBV2 and TRBJ2-2 gives the whole variable domain EPEVTQTPSHQVTQMGQEVILRCVPISNHLYFYWYRQILGQKVEFLVSFYNNEISEKSEIFDDQFSVERPDGSNFTLKIRSTKLEDSAMYFCATGDTHTGELFFGEGSRLTVL.

The V and J genes are TRBV19 and TRBJ2-1, with 8 bases matching TRBD2. In germline, CDR1 is LNHDA, CDR2 SQIVND (reference sequence). V shed 4 bases and J 6 bases; nucleotides not matched to a gene: 14. The CDR3 has 17 amino acids. CDR3 nucleotides: TGTGCCAGTAGTAGATCGAAAAGCGGGAGCCCATTCAATGAGCAGTTCTTC. Translating it yields CASSRSKSGSPFNEQFF.

This clone was recorded a few times. The chain couples TRBV29-1 to TRBJ2-2; D perhaps matches TRBD1 (6 bases). Trimming pared 3 bases from V and 1 base from J, leaving 6 bases between. The CDR3 has 13 amino acids. Germline V gives CDR1 SQVTM, CDR2 ANQGSEA. The CDR3 spells CSVDRGNTGELFF. CDR3 DNA: TGCAGCGTTGACAGGGGGAACACCGGGGAGCTGTTTTTT.

The rearrangement joins TRBV29-1 to TRBJ2-1, with 8 bases aligning to TRBD2. Germline V CDR1 and CDR2: SQVTM, ANQGSEA. The trim removed 8 bases at V and 7 bases at J, leaving 7 bases unmatched. The CDR3 loop spans 12 amino acids. The CDR3 DNA reads as TGCAGCCTAACGCCGGGGGGGAATGAGCAGTTCTTC. It codes for CSLTPGGNEQFF.

V is TRBV7-8 and J is TRBJ2-3; unclear D gene. In germline, CDR1 is SGHVS, CDR2 FQNEAQ. V shed 5 bases and J shed 3 bases, with 6 bases lying between them. This CDR3 spans 12 amino acids. The chain's CDR3 is CASSPQTDTQYF. The CDR3 DNA reads TGTGCCAGCAGCCCCCAAACAGATACGCAGTATTTT.

J is TRBJ2-7 and V is TRBV29-1; D ambiguous. Germline CDR1 reads SQVTM; CDR2 reads ANQGSEA. The V end was cut by 4 bases, the J end by 4 bases, with 8 bases between. The CDR3 length is 11 residues. DNA for the CDR3: TGCAGCGTTGGGATGGAGTACGAGCAGTACTTC. As protein: CSVGMEYEQYF.

V is TRBV28 and J is TRBJ2-7; either TRBD1 or TRBD2 may supply D (5 bases each). V lost 2 bases and J 2 bases, leaving 10 bases between the germline ends. This CDR3 contains 14 residues. Looked up from germline, CDR1 is MDHEN and CDR2 is SYDVKM. This CDR3 reads CASSLGGSTYEQYF. CDR3 DNA: TGTGCCAGCAGTTTAGGGGGAAGTACCTACGAGCAGTACTTC.

The rearrangement uses TRBV28 and TRBJ1-5; no definite D call. V was shortened by 1 base and J by 0 bases, with 10 bases between the two germline ends. The germline V gene encodes CDR1 MDHEN and CDR2 SYDVKM. The CDR3 loop spans 16 amino acids. The DNA for the CDR3 is TGTGCCAGCAGTTTATTATTACGGATTAGCAATCAGCCCCAGCATTTT. It is translated as CASSLLLRISNQPQHF.

The J gene is TRBJ2-3, the V gene TRBV7-3; TRBD2 aligns across 7 bases. This CDR3 spans 15 amino acids. CDR1 is SGHTA, CDR2 FQGTGA, per germline. Losses at the gene ends were 4 bases for V and 3 bases for J; bases not matched to a gene: 7. The CDR3 protein is CASSSRHGGTDTQYF. The CDR3 region has the DNA TGTGCCAGCAGCTCTCGCCACGGGGGGACAGATACGCAGTATTTT.

The genes are TRBV7-9 and TRBJ1-1; TRBD1 matches 10 bases. The CDR3 runs to 16 residues. V was clipped by 4 bases and J by 4 bases; unmatched bases: 9. CDR1 and CDR2 from the germline V gene are SEHNR and FQNEAQ (reference sequence). The CDR3 nucleotides read TGTGCCAGCAGCTCCGGGACAGGGGTGCAGGGCACTGAAGCTTTCTTT. Its protein is CASSSGTGVQGTEAFF.

This sequence joins TRBV4-1 and TRBJ1-1; D gene unclear. V lost 3 bases and J 0 bases, leaving 11 bases between the germline ends. This CDR3 spans 15 amino acids. Germline CDR1 and CDR2: MGHRA and YSYEKL. The CDR3 spells CASSHNRRLNTEAFF. The CDR3 nucleotides read TGCGCCAGCAGCCACAACCGTCGGCTGAACACTGAAGCTTTCTTT.

This clone was recorded only once. The chain carries TRBV7-9 and TRBJ2-1; D may be TRBD2 (5 bases). There are 15 residues in the CDR3. Germline values: CDR1 SEHNR, CDR2 FQNEAQ (reference sequence). V was pared by 2 bases and J by 10 bases, with 18 bases between. This CDR3 reads CASSLSGPHRGEQFF. CDR3 DNA: TGTGCCAGCAGCTTATCCGGGCCGCACCGCGGGGAGCAGTTCTTC.

The rearrangement links TRBV2 to TRBJ1-4; weak D call: TRBD1 (5 bases). V lost 4 bases and J 8 bases, leaving 20 bases between the germline ends. The V gene's germline CDR1 is SNHLY and CDR2 FYNNEI. There are 16 residues in the CDR3. The CDR3 reads CASSADIGGGYEKLFF. The CDR3 region has the DNA TGTGCCAGCAGTGCAGATATCGGGGGAGGATACGAAAAACTGTTTTTT.

This clone appeared a single time. The same CDR3 also results from other DNA sequences found in this sample. The V call is TRBV6-1, the J call TRBJ1-5, with a possible D match to TRBD1 (5 bases). Per germline, CDR1 MNHNS and CDR2 SASEGT. This CDR3 is built from 13 residues. Trimming took off 4 bases at V and 7 bases at J, with 11 bases between the two ends. CDR3 sequence: CASSGQGRQPQHF. CDR3 bases: TGTGCCAGCAGTGGCCAGGGCCGGCAGCCCCAGCATTTT.

The rearrangement joins TRBV4-1 to TRBJ1-1; 8 nucleotides line up with TRBD1. After removal of 4 bases from V and 4 bases from J, the junction contained 5 bases not matched to a gene. CDR1 is MGHRA and CDR2 is YSYEKL in the germline V gene. CDR3 size: 14 residues. The CDR3 reads CASSRRQGLTEAFF. CDR3 bases: TGCGCCAGCAGCCGGAGACAGGGGCTCACTGAAGCTTTCTTT.

Here the CDR3 DNA reads TGTGCCAGCAGTGATTGGACAGGGGGCGTTCAGCCCCAGCATTTT. Protein sequence: CASSDWTGGVQPQHF. The chain links TRBV6-1 to TRBJ1-5; 11 bases are shared with TRBD1. The junction had 4 bases not matched to a gene; V was cut back by 3 bases and J by 6 bases. Germline V CDR1 and CDR2: MNHNS, SASEGT. The CDR3 sequence is 15 residues long.

The gene calls are TRBV6-5 and TRBJ1-1, with D possibly matching TRBD1 (5 bases). The CDR3 has 13 residues. Deletions cut 6 bases from V and 1 base from J, with 9 bases between. Germline V gene sequence: CDR1 MNHEY, CDR2 SVGAGI. CDR3 sequence reads: CASRLQGNTEAFF. The CDR3 DNA is TGTGCCAGCAGACTCCAGGGGAACACTGAAGCTTTCTTT.

V and J are TRBV5-4 and TRBJ1-2; 12 nucleotides match TRBD1. Trimming removed 6 bases from V and 5 bases from J; junction bases left unmatched: 11. In germline, CDR1 is SGHNT, CDR2 YYREEE (reference sequence). The CDR3 has 16 amino acids. The CDR3 DNA is TGTGCCAGCACCTCTGGGACAGGGGGCAAGCTTTATGGCTACACCTTC. Residues: CASTSGTGGKLYGYTF.